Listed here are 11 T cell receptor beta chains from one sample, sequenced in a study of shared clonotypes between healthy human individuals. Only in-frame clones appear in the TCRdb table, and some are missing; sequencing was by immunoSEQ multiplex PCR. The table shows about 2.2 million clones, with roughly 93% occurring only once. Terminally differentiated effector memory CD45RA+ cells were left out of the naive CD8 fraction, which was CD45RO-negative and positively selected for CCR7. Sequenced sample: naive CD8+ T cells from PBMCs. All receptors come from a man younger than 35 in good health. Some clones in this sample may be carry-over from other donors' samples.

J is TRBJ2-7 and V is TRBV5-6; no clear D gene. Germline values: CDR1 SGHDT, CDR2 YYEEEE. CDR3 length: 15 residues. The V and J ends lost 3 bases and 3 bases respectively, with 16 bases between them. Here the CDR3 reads CASSSDRFRDYEQYF. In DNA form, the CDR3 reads TGTGCCAGCAGCTCCGACCGGTTCCGTGACTACGAGCAGTACTTC.

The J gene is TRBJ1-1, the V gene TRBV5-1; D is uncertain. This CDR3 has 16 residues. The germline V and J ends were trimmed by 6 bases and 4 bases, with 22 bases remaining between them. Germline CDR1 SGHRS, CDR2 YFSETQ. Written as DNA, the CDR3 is TGCGCCAGCACCCCCGTCGGCGCAGGAGGAAGCACTGAAGCTTTCTTT. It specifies CASTPVGAGGSTEAFF.

CDR3 sequence reads: CASSPRDPGQGYNEQFF. CDR3 DNA sequence: TGTGCCAGCAGCCCCCGGGACCCGGGACAGGGGTACAATGAGCAGTTCTTC. This sequence joins TRBV5-4 and TRBJ2-1; 10 bases align to TRBD1. V was pared by 4 bases and J by 4 bases, with 11 bases of the junction left unmatched. Germline CDR1 and CDR2: SGHNT and YYREEE (reference sequence). The CDR3 is 17 residues long. The full variable domain, in which reference TRBV5-4 and TRBJ2-1 provide the parts outside the CDR3, is ETGVTQSPTHLIKTRGQQVTLRCSSQSGHNTVSWYQQALGQGPQFIFQYYREEENGRGNFPPRFSGLQFPNYSSELNVNALELDDSALYLCASSPRDPGQGYNEQFFGPGTRLTVL.

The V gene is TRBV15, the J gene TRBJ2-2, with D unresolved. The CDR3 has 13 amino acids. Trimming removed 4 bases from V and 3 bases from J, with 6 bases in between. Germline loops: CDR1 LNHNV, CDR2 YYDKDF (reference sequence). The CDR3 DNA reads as TGTGCCACCAGCACTACCTACACCGGGGAGCTGTTTTTT. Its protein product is CATSTTYTGELFF.

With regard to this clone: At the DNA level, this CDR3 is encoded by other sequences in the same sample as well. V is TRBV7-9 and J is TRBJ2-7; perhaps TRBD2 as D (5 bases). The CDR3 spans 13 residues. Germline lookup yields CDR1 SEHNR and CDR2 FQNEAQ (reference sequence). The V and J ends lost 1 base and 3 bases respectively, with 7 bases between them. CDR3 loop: CASSLERDYEQYF. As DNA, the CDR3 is TGTGCCAGCAGCTTAGAACGGGACTACGAGCAGTACTTC. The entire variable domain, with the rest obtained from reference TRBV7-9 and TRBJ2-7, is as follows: DTGVSQNPRHKITKRGQNVTFRCDPISEHNRLYWYRQTLGQGPEFLTYFQNEAQLEKSRLLSDRFSAERPKGSFSTLEIQRTEQGDSAMYLCASSLERDYEQYFGPGTRLTVT.

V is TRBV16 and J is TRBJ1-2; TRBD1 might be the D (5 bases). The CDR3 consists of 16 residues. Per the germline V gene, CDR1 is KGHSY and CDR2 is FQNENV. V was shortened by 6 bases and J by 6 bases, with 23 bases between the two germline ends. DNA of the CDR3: TGTGCCAGCAGTAACTCTTATTTTCAGGGCCTTGATGGCTACACCTTC. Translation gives CASSNSYFQGLDGYTF.

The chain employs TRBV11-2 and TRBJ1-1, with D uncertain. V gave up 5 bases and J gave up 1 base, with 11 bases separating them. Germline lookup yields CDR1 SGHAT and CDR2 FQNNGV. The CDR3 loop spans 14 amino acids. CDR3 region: CASSHFGPNTEAFF. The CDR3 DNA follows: TGTGCCAGCAGCCACTTCGGTCCGAACACTGAAGCTTTCTTT.

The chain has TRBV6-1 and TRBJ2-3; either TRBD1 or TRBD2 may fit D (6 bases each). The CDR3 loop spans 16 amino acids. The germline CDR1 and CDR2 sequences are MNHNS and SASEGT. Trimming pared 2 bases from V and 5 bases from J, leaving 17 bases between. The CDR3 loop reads CASSEWARGRGDTQYF. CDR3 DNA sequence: TGTGCCAGCAGTGAATGGGCCCGGGGGCGAGGAGATACGCAGTATTTT.

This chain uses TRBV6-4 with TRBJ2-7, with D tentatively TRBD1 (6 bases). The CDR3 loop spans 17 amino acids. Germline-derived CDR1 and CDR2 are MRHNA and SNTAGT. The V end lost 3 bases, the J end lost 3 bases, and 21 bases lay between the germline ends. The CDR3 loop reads CASSEVVTIRGHYEQYF. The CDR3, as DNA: TGTGCCAGCAGTGAGGTTGTGACCATCAGGGGCCACTACGAGCAGTACTTC.

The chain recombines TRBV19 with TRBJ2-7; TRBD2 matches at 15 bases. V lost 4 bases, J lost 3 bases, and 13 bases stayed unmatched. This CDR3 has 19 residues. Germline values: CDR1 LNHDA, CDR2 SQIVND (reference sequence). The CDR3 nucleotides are TGTGCCAGTAGTAGCGGACTAGCGGGAGGGCCATGGGGGTTCTACGAGCAGTACTTC. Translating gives CASSSGLAGGPWGFYEQYF. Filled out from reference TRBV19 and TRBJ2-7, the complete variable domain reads DGGITQSPKYLFRKEGQNVTLSCEQNLNHDAMYWYRQDPGQGLRLIYYSQIVNDFQKGDIAEGYSVSREKKESFPLTVTSAQKNPTAFYLCASSSGLAGGPWGFYEQYFGPGTRLTVT.

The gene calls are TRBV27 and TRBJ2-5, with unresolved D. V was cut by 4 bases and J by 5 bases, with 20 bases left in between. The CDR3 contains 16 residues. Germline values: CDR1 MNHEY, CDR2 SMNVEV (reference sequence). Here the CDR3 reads CASSSLRVPLSETQYF. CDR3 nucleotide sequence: TGTGCCAGCAGTTCCCTTAGGGTTCCCCTCTCGGAGACCCAGTACTTC.